Described below is a single T cell receptor (beta chain) sequence and its context. The antigen remains unidentified. Germline-derived CDR1 and CDR2 are SGHRS and YFSETQ. V lost 4 bases, J lost 4 bases, and 8 bases stayed unmatched. The CDR3 length is 15 residues. PCR involved 60 Vbeta and 13 Jbeta primers. Method: immunoSEQ multiplex PCR; TCRdb's copy keeps in-frame clones and lacks some. Among fewer than 250,000 clones listed, 70% to 85% were seen once. The data derive from a study of cytomegalovirus exposure and HLA in healthy donors. Study-wide results and caveats: Some V segments (TRBV6-2 and TRBV6-3 among them) were excluded as indistinguishable. TCR beta V- and J-gene trimming was later associated with a missense DCLRE1C variant.

Sequencing was carried out using PBMCs. This TCR was sampled from a man aged 35-49 years in good health and CMV-seropositive. V gene TRBV5-1 combines with J gene TRBJ1-2, with 9 bases that match TRBD1. The CDR3 protein is CASSEDGQGTYGYTF. As DNA, the CDR3 is TGCGCCAGCAGCGAAGACGGACAGGGGACCTATGGCTACACCTTC.